These T cell receptor beta chains were read from a single sample in a study of identical twins. TCRdb processed the 5' RACE reads anew with MiXCR; each CDR3 protein has one entry. The sample holds hundreds of thousands of distinct CDR3 sequences; roughly 6.2% are singletons and the top ten take 1.5% to 2%. Material: naive T cells sorted from blood. These receptors were collected from a man between 18 and 29 years old in good health. The CDR3 runs from the conserved cysteine through the conserved F or W. The order of the fields is clone size, D gene, V gene, J gene, CDR3 DNA, CDR3 protein. The D gene is left open where the match is weak. Only some rows state a clone size, as once, few, many or a class for expanded clones.

many,-,TRBV28,TRBJ2-1,TGTGCCAGCAGTTTTGGAGGGACAGAGCAGTTCTTC,CASSFGGTEQFF
few,-,TRBV7-7,TRBJ2-1,TGTGCCAGCAGCCCTGCCGCCGACACCTACAATGAGCAGTTCTTC,CASSPAADTYNEQFF
-,TRBD1,TRBV29-1,TRBJ2-5,TGCAGCGTTGACTACAGGGGACAAGAGACCCAGTACTTC,CSVDYRGQETQYF
-,TRBD2,TRBV3-1,TRBJ2-2,TGTGCCAGCAGCCAGTGGACTAGCGGTTCCGGGGAGCTGTTTTTT,CASSQWTSGSGELFF
-,TRBD2,TRBV20-1,TRBJ2-1,TGCAGTGCTTCAAGCGCCAGGACTAGCGGGAGGGGAGATGAGCAGTTCTTC,CSASSARTSGRGDEQFF
-,-,TRBV7-2,TRBJ2-3,TGTGCCAGCACCTCGGATGGGCGCAGCACAGATACGCAGTATTTT,CASTSDGRSTDTQYF
many,TRBD1,TRBV14,TRBJ2-1,TGTGCCAGCAGCCCACCTCCGGGACAGGGAAGGTACAATGAGCAGTTCTTC,CASSPPPGQGRYNEQFF
few,-,TRBV20-1,TRBJ2-7,TGCAGTGCTCCCACGGGGCACCCGAGCTCCTACGAGCAGTACTTC,CSAPTGHPSSYEQYF
-,-,TRBV12-3/TRBV12-4,TRBJ2-1,TGTGCCAGCAGTCCCAGCCAGCGGGTCGCGTACAATGAGCAGTTCTTC,CASSPSQRVAYNEQFF
few,-,TRBV10-3,TRBJ2-1,TGTGCCACCGGGGGCGGAGGAGGTGACAATGAGCAGTTCTTC,CATGGGGGDNEQFF
many,TRBD2,TRBV6-2/TRBV6-3,TRBJ2-3,TGTGCCAGCGCCCTAAACGGGGGGACGCAGTATTTT,CASALNGGTQYF
-,-,TRBV12-3/TRBV12-4,TRBJ2-5,TGTGCCAGCAGTTCCGATCTGGCCCTCCAAGAGACCCAGTACTTC,CASSSDLALQETQYF
many,-,TRBV12-3/TRBV12-4,TRBJ1-1,TGTGCCAGCAGTCCCCGAAGGTACATAGCTGAAGCTTTCTTT,CASSPRRYIAEAFF
-,-,TRBV11-2,TRBJ2-1,TGTGCCAGCAGCTTAAACGTAAGAGAGCAGTTCTTC,CASSLNVREQFF
-,TRBD1,TRBV18,TRBJ1-4,TGTGCCAGCTCACTGTTCCCGGACAGGGGGCGAAAAGCAACTAATGAAAAACTGTTTTTT,CASSLFPDRGRKATNEKLFF
-,-,TRBV7-3,TRBJ2-7,TGTGCCAGCAGCCACACCATTGATTACGAGCAGTACTTC,CASSHTIDYEQYF
few,-,TRBV5-1,TRBJ2-6,TGCGCCAGCAAATACGAGGGGCCTGGGGCCAACGTCCTGACTTTC,CASKYEGPGANVLTF
many,-,TRBV12-3/TRBV12-4,TRBJ1-4,TGTGCCAGCAGTTGGGGGGGGACGGCAACTAATGAAAAACTGTTTTTT,CASSWGGTATNEKLFF
-,TRBD1,TRBV7-2,TRBJ2-3,TGTGCCAGCAGCCCGGACAGGACACCAGATACGCAGTATTTT,CASSPDRTPDTQYF
many,TRBD1,TRBV5-1,TRBJ2-7,TGCGCCAGCAGCTTGATCCGGGACAGGGGGTCCGAGCAGTACTTC,CASSLIRDRGSEQYF
many,-,TRBV7-8,TRBJ2-2,TGTGCCAGCAGCTTAGGGTCAGGATTGTATATCGGGGAGCTGTTTTTT,CASSLGSGLYIGELFF
many,TRBD1,TRBV20-1,TRBJ1-6,TGCAGTGCTAGTTTCTACAGGGGTTCACCCCTCCACTTT,CSASFYRGSPLHF
few,-,TRBV5-6,TRBJ1-6,TGTGCCAGCGGGGACTACAGTAATTCACCCCTCCACTTT,CASGDYSNSPLHF